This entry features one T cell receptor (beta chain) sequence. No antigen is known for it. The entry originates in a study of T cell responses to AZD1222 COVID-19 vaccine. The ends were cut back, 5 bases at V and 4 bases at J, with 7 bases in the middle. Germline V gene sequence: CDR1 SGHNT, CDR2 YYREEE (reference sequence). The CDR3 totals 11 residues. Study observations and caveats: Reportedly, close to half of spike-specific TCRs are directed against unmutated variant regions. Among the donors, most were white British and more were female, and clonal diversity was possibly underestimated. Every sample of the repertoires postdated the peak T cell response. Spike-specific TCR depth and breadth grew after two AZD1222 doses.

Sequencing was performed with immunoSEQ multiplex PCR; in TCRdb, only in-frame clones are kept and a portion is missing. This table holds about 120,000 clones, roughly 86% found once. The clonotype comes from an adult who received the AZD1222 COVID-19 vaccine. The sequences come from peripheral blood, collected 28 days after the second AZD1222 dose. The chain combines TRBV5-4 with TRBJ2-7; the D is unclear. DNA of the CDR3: TGTGCCAGCAGTGATCGATACGAGCAGTACTTC. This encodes CASSDRYEQYF.